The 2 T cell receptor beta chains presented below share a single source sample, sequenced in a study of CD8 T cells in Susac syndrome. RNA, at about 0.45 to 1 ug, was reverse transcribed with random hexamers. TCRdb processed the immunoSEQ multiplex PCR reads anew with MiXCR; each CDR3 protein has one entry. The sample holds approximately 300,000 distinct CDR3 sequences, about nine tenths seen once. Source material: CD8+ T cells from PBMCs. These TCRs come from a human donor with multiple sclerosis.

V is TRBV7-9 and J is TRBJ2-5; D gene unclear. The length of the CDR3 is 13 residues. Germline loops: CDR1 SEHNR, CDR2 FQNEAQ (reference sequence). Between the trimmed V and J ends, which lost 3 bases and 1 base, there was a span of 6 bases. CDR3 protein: CASSLTLQETQYF. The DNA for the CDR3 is TGTGCCAGCAGCTTGACCCTCCAAGAGACCCAGTACTTC.

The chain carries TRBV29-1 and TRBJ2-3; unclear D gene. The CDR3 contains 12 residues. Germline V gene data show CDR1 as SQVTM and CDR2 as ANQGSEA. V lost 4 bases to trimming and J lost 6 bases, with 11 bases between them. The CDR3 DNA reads TGCAGCGTTGGCCCCCCCGGGGATACGCAGTATTTT. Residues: CSVGPPGDTQYF.